The T cell receptor beta chain under discussion was sequenced for a study of cytomegalovirus exposure and HLA in healthy donors. Points from the study as a whole: Later examination showed HLA-associated TCR beta chains had greater clonal expansion than equally common others. In vitro, a few CMV-associated chains proved specific for CMV antigens. A cluster of highly shared sequence variants was likely a sequencing artifact. Analyzed later, most CMV-associated TCR beta chains appeared HLA-restricted.

With regard to this clone: The antigen is undetermined.

The PCR was carried out with 60 Vbeta primers and 13 Jbeta primers. Produced via immunoSEQ multiplex PCR; TCRdb's table is partial and in-frame only. The repertoire holds some 120,000 clones, with 65% to 75% as singletons. Trimming took 6 bases from V and 8 from J, leaving 16 bases between them. This CDR3 is 13 amino acids long. Germline V lookup: CDR1 MNHNY, CDR2 SVGAGI (reference sequence). The rearrangement links TRBV6-6 to TRBJ1-2; a weak D match, TRBD1 (6 bases). The TCR originated in a woman between 45 and 60 years old in good health and CMV-seropositive. Sequencing was carried out using PBMCs. CDR3 region: CASSSQGAEGYTF. The CDR3 coding sequence is TGTGCCAGCAGCTCACAGGGTGCGGAAGGCTACACCTTC.